This T cell receptor beta chain appears in the sequencing data of a study of cytomegalovirus exposure and HLA in healthy donors. The PCR had 60 Vbeta and 13 Jbeta primers. Assay used: immunoSEQ multiplex PCR; TCRdb lists only in-frame clones, some missing. The sample includes some 69,000 clones, roughly 65% seen only once; the top ten take roughly 15%. This CDR3 has 13 amino acids. Germline V gene lookup returns CDR1 SGHAT and CDR2 FQNNGV. V was clipped by 6 bases and J by 4 bases, with 12 bases between them. The chain is built from TRBV11-2 and TRBJ2-5; perhaps TRBD2 as D (5 bases). The source is a male donor in good health and CMV-seropositive. The sequenced sample was PBMCs. The CDR3 DNA is TGTGCCAGCAGGTTAAGCGGCCCAGAGACCCAGTACTTC. Translation: CASRLSGPETQYF.